These T cell receptor beta chains were read from a single sample in a study of somatic mutations in cytotoxic T cells in rheumatoid arthritis. The table came from immunoSEQ multiplex PCR; TCRdb's copy has only in-frame clones and leaves some out. The sample contains 9,000 to 13,000 clones, 70% to 85% of which appear only once. Material for sequencing was CD8+ T cells sorted from blood. Receptor source: an adult with rheumatoid arthritis. CDR3s include the opening cysteine and the closing phenylalanine or tryptophan.

cdr3_aa: CSVVTQGTAGELFF
v_call: TRBV29-1

cdr3_aa: CASSVAWGYEQYF
v_call: TRBV9

cdr3_aa: CASSIGVGVEAFF
v_call: TRBV19

cdr3_aa: CASSYLRDGNQPQHF
v_call: TRBV19

cdr3_aa: CASSLAGYNEQFF
v_call: TRBV13

cdr3_aa: CASRLSGGSTDTQYF
v_call: TRBV7-9

cdr3_aa: CASSQGGSGIYNEQFF
v_call: TRBV4-3

cdr3_aa: CASSLLRLAGSNEQFF
v_call: TRBV7-6

cdr3_aa: CASSQTGQSIADNEQFF
v_call: TRBV4-1

cdr3_aa: CASSLADPYSLYEQYF
v_call: TRBV11-2

cdr3_aa: CASSQDWRGNEKLFF
v_call: TRBV4-3

cdr3_aa: CASSPSSAWGYEQYF
v_call: TRBV6-5

cdr3_aa: CASSDRTEALTYQPQHF
v_call: TRBV10-2

cdr3_aa: CASSYGGGGAETQYF
v_call: TRBV7-9

cdr3_aa: CASSMHKGSYNEQFF
v_call: TRBV19

cdr3_aa: CASSGAGTVDPKHGNTIYF
v_call: TRBV28

cdr3_aa: CASSRGSRLEQFF
v_call: TRBV14

cdr3_aa: CASTLDRDVTNEQFF
v_call: TRBV6-1

cdr3_aa: CASVPLDEQFF
v_call: TRBV7-9

cdr3_aa: CASSLVARTVYEQYF
v_call: TRBV11-2

cdr3_aa: CASSHLDRNYGYTF
v_call: TRBV4-1

cdr3_aa: CASSASGSMNNEQFF
v_call: TRBV9

cdr3_aa: CASSFRVRYSGPQHF
v_call: TRBV28

cdr3_aa: CASSYSSWGAGEKLFF
v_call: TRBV6-5

cdr3_aa: CASTSKGNQPQHF
v_call: TRBV19

cdr3_aa: CASSFLAPGQGLYEQYF
v_call: TRBV27

cdr3_aa: CASNLGEKLFF
v_call: TRBV25-1

cdr3_aa: CASSFSRGGPYEQYF
v_call: TRBV28